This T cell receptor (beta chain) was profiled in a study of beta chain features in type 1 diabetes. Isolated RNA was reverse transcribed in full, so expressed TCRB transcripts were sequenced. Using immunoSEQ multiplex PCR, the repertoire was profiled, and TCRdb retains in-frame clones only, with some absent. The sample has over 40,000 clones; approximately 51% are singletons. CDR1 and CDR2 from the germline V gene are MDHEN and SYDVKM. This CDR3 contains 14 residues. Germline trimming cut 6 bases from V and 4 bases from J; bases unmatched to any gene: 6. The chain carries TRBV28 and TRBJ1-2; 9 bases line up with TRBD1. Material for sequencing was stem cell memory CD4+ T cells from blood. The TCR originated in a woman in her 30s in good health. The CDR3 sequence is CASRHDRGGYGYTF. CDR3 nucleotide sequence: TGTGCCAGCAGGCATGACAGGGGGGGCTATGGCTACACCTTC.